A selection of T cell receptor beta chains follows, all from one sample in a study of T cell responses to AZD1222 COVID-19 vaccine. Sequenced by immunoSEQ multiplex PCR; TCRdb stores in-frame clones only, minus some. Of 150,000 to 200,000 clones listed, approximately 90% are singletons. Source: peripheral blood, taken 28 days after the second AZD1222 dose. The receptors derive from an adult who received the AZD1222 COVID-19 vaccine. CDR3s include the opening cysteine and the closing phenylalanine or tryptophan. A D gene is named only where the DNA matches it firmly. The size entry is marked missing in some rows and otherwise reads once, few, many or a size class.

V gene	clone size	D gene	J gene	CDR3 protein	CDR3 DNA
TRBV2	-	TRBD1	TRBJ1-1	CASRSSTGDAFF	TGTGCCAGCAGATCTTCGACAGGGGATGCTTTCTTT
TRBV14	-	-	TRBJ2-5	CASSQEAVTQYF	TGTGCCAGCAGCCAAGAGGCGGTGACCCAGTACTTC
TRBV5-6	once	TRBD1	TRBJ1-4	CASSSDRDLPTNEKLFF	TGTGCCAGCAGCTCGGACAGGGATCTTCCAACTAATGAAAAACTGTTTTTT
TRBV7-9	-	-	TRBJ1-2	CASSLLMEQINYGYTF	TGTGCCAGCAGCCTGTTGATGGAACAGATCAACTATGGCTACACCTTC
TRBV1	few	-	TRBJ2-7	CTSIPLQRGSYEQYF	TGCACCAGCATTCCACTGCAGCGGGGCTCCTACGAGCAGTACTTC
TRBV5-5	-	-	TRBJ2-3	CASSLDRGTDTQYF	TGTGCCAGCAGCTTGGACAGGGGCACAGATACGCAGTATTTT
TRBV27	-	TRBD1	TRBJ1-4	CASSPPGQINEKLFF	TGTGCCAGCAGTCCCCCGGGACAGATAAATGAAAAACTGTTTTTT
TRBV14	-	TRBD1	TRBJ1-2	CASSPGTVYGYTF	TGTGCCAGCAGCCCTGGGACAGTCTATGGCTACACCTTC
TRBV7-9	once	TRBD1	TRBJ2-7	CASSYLTGDYEQYF	TGTGCCAGCAGTTACCTGACAGGGGACTACGAGCAGTACTTC
TRBV11-2	-	-	TRBJ2-3	CASSLFGRNPSTDTQYF	TGTGCCAGCAGCTTATTCGGGCGGAACCCTAGCACAGATACGCAGTATTTT
TRBV7-3	few	TRBD1	TRBJ1-2	CASSGTGGDGYTF	TGTGCCAGCAGCGGAACAGGGGGCGATGGCTACACCTTC
TRBV19	-	-	TRBJ2-5	CASGPGGETQYF	TGTGCCAGTGGCCCTGGGGGGGAGACCCAGTACTTC
TRBV30	-	-	TRBJ1-5	CACGGYQPQHF	TGTGCCTGCGGGGGGTATCAGCCCCAGCATTTT
TRBV30	-	-	TRBJ1-4	CAWVPGGPRELFF	TGTGCCTGGGTGCCGGGGGGGCCGAGGGAACTGTTTTTT
TRBV7-6	-	-	TRBJ2-1	CASSLDMDSSYNEQFF	TGTGCCAGCAGCTTAGACATGGACAGCTCCTACAATGAGCAGTTCTTC
TRBV5-3	-	-	TRBJ1-1	CARSLEYSFSLNTEAFF	TGTGCCAGAAGCTTGGAATATTCGTTTTCATTGAACACTGAAGCTTTCTTT
TRBV28	-	-	TRBJ2-5	CASSFRSQETQYF	TGTGCCAGCAGTTTCCGGTCACAAGAGACCCAGTACTTC
TRBV10-3	-	-	TRBJ1-4	CAIGDEKLFF	TGTGCCATCGGCGACGAAAAACTGTTTTTT
TRBV3-1/TRBV3-2	-	-	TRBJ1-2	CASSQGELNYGYTF	TGTGCCAGCAGCCAGGGGGAACTTAACTATGGCTACACCTTC
TRBV18	-	-	TRBJ2-2	CASPTGGNTGELFF	TGTGCCAGCCCGACAGGTGGGAACACCGGGGAGCTGTTTTTT
TRBV6-2/TRBV6-3	-	TRBD2	TRBJ2-3	CASSRGGVGTDTQYF	TGTGCCAGCAGTCGCGGGGGTGTAGGCACAGATACGCAGTATTTT
TRBV28	-	TRBD1	TRBJ2-3	CASSLGDRGRLTQYF	TGTGCCAGCAGTTTAGGGGACAGGGGGCGCCTTACGCAGTATTTT
TRBV28	-	TRBD1	TRBJ1-2	CASSPTGDYGYTF	TGTGCCAGCAGTCCGACAGGGGACTATGGCTACACCTTC
TRBV9	-	TRBD1	TRBJ1-5	CASSGGQGAQPQHF	TGTGCCAGCAGCGGGGGACAGGGGGCTCAGCCCCAGCATTTT
TRBV5-6	once	-	TRBJ1-1	CASSEAGTADTEAFF	TGTGCCAGCTCGGAAGCGGGGACCGCGGACACTGAAGCTTTCTTT
TRBV27	-	-	TRBJ2-2	CASSTRGTFTGELFF	TGTGCCAGCAGTACCCGGGGGACTTTCACCGGGGAGCTGTTTTTT
TRBV6-4	-	-	TRBJ2-3	CASSVALSGTDTQYF	TGTGCCAGCAGTGTCGCATTATCTGGGACAGATACGCAGTATTTT
TRBV18	-	TRBD1	TRBJ1-2	CASSPPSHGTGGNGYTF	TGTGCCAGCTCCCCTCCCTCCCACGGGACAGGGGGCAATGGCTACACCTTC
TRBV7-2	-	-	TRBJ2-3	CASSPIPGDTQYF	TGTGCCAGCAGCCCCATCCCCGGAGATACGCAGTATTTT
TRBV5-4	-	TRBD1	TRBJ2-5	CASSPTGQGQETQYF	TGTGCCAGCAGCCCAACAGGACAGGGTCAAGAGACCCAGTACTTC
TRBV2	-	-	TRBJ1-4	CATQRQEREKLFF	TGTGCCACCCAAAGGCAGGAACGGGAAAAACTGTTTTTT
TRBV6-2/TRBV6-3	-	-	TRBJ2-1	CASSYPQASSYNEQFF	TGTGCCAGCAGTTACCCACAGGCCTCCTCCTACAATGAGCAGTTCTTC
TRBV4-1	-	TRBD1	TRBJ2-3	CASSPGQGRTDTQYF	TGCGCCAGCAGCCCCGGACAGGGAAGGACAGATACGCAGTATTTT
TRBV18	-	TRBD1	TRBJ2-7	CASSPMARDRLWYEQYF	TGTGCCAGCTCACCCATGGCCCGGGACAGGCTTTGGTACGAGCAGTACTTC
TRBV11-1	few	-	TRBJ2-1	CASSMENEQFF	TGTGCCAGCAGCATGGAGAATGAGCAGTTCTTC
TRBV5-4	-	-	TRBJ2-7	CASSLDQTEQYF	TGTGCCAGCAGCTTGGATCAGACCGAGCAGTACTTC
TRBV11-1	-	TRBD1	TRBJ2-4	CASGQSGTAYKNIQYF	TGTGCCAGCGGCCAGTCCGGGACAGCCTACAAAAACATTCAGTACTTC
TRBV28	-	TRBD2	TRBJ2-7	CASTPLAGGLGEQYF	TGTGCCAGCACCCCCCTAGCGGGAGGTTTGGGCGAGCAGTACTTC
TRBV3-1/TRBV3-2	-	-	TRBJ2-7	CASSQDPMTGYEQYF	TGTGCCAGCAGCCAAGATCCCATGACAGGCTACGAGCAGTACTTC
TRBV5-6	-	TRBD2	TRBJ2-7	CASSFRGVGSYEQYF	TGTGCCAGCAGCTTTCGGGGGGTGGGCTCCTACGAGCAGTACTTC
TRBV28	-	TRBD2	TRBJ2-7	CASSLLSGSSYEQYF	TGTGCCAGCAGTTTATTAAGCGGGAGCTCCTACGAGCAGTACTTC
TRBV28	-	-	TRBJ1-4	CASSSAIKAGEKLFF	TGTGCCAGCAGTTCAGCCATAAAGGCCGGTGAAAAACTGTTTTTT
TRBV18	-	-	TRBJ2-3	CASSPRGTGSTDTQYF	TGTGCCAGCTCACCGCGCGGGACCGGTAGCACAGATACGCAGTATTTT
TRBV28	-	-	TRBJ1-5	CASKRDASNQPQHF	TGTGCCTCTAAGAGGGACGCCAGCAATCAGCCCCAGCATTTT